Sequencing of this TCR beta chain was carried out in a study of cytomegalovirus exposure and HLA in healthy donors. Germline V gives CDR1 LNHDA, CDR2 SQIVND (reference sequence). This CDR3 has 14 amino acids. The V gene lost 3 bases and the J gene lost 0 bases, with 6 bases spanning the gap. PCR was performed using 60 Vbeta and 13 Jbeta primers. Some clones are missing from TCRdb's copy, which holds only in-frame ones; the method was immunoSEQ multiplex PCR. The sample holds 110,000 or so clones, approximately 80% seen once. Sequenced input: PBMCs. The origin of this receptor is a male donor in good health and CMV-seronegative. The chain carries TRBV19 and TRBJ1-3; D gene unclear. The CDR3 DNA reads TGTGCCAGTAGTATTTCCAACTCTGGAAACACCATATATTTT. This codes for CASSISNSGNTIYF.